The next 9 T cell receptor beta chains were all read from a single sample in a study of regulatory T cells (dated by TCRdb to the late 2010s). Library generation was performed with the immunoSEQ multiplex PCR assay. For the multiplex PCR, 52 forward TRBV primers and 13 reverse TRBJ primers were used, and amplification bias was corrected with both assay-based and computational methods. TCRdb took over this immuneACCESS table, retaining in-frame rearrangements with V and J assigned. Such tables are incomplete; in checked studies, under half of the missing clones stem from an unresolved V gene, and the remainder is unexplained. The sample table lists roughly 15,000 clones, approximately 92% of them with a count of one. The ten biggest clones cover approximately 30% of the sample. The material sequenced was CD8+ T cells sorted from blood. The receptor set was obtained from a person between 18 and 30 years old with CD3G deficiency.

DNA of the CDR3: TGTGCCAGCAGCTTTTTCACAGGGGCCTCGACTGAAGCTTTCTTT. Protein sequence: CASSFFTGASTEAFF. This chain connects TRBV7-9 to TRBJ1-1; 7 bases match TRBD1. Germline CDR1 is SEHNR and CDR2 is FQNEAQ (reference sequence). CDR3 length equals 15 residues. With 3 bases clipped from V and 5 bases from J, the junction kept 9 bases outside the gene matches.

V is TRBV25-1 and J is TRBJ1-6, with D possibly TRBD1 on 6 matching bases. In germline, CDR1 is MGHDK, CDR2 SYGVNS. This CDR3 region has 12 residues. Trimming pared 8 bases from V and 9 bases from J, leaving 11 bases between. CDR3 in DNA: TGTGCCAGCGGGATAGGGGGTTCACCCCTCCACTTT. Protein: CASGIGGSPLHF. The variable domain in full, completed from reference TRBV25-1 and TRBJ1-6, reads EADIYQTPRYLVIGTGKKITLECSQTMGHDKMYWYQQDPGMELHLIHYSYGVNSTEKGDLSSESTVSRIRTEHFPLTLESARPSHTSQYLCASGIGGSPLHFGNGTRLTVT.

The rearrangement joins TRBV29-1 to TRBJ2-1; 8 nucleotides agree with TRBD1. The CDR3 spans 13 residues. Per germline, CDR1 SQVTM and CDR2 ANQGSEA. The V gene end was trimmed by 8 bases and the J gene end by 12 bases; junction bases not matched to a gene: 15. In nucleotides, the CDR3 is TGCAGCCCCCCCCAGGGGGCGAGGGGTGGGCAGTTCTTC. Translating it yields CSPPQGARGGQFF.

V gene TRBV20-1 combines with J gene TRBJ2-7; D could derive from TRBD1 or TRBD2 (5 bases each). CDR1 DFQATT and CDR2 SNEGSKA come from the germline V gene (reference sequence). V was cut by 5 bases and J by 0 bases, with 5 bases left in between. The CDR3 runs 11 residues. CDR3 protein: CSAGTSYEQYF. CDR3 nucleotide sequence: TGCAGTGCTGGGACCTCCTACGAGCAGTACTTC.

As DNA, the CDR3 is TGCGCCAGCAGCGAGGGGTGGGCGAACTATGGCTACACCTTC. Protein: CASSEGWANYGYTF. The chain combines TRBV5-1 with TRBJ1-2; possible D gene TRBD1, 5 bases. The ends were cut back, 4 bases at V and 2 bases at J, with 12 bases in the middle. The CDR3 spans 14 residues. Germline V lookup: CDR1 SGHRS, CDR2 YFSETQ.

V is TRBV9 and J is TRBJ2-1; TRBD2 matches 9 bases. Germline CDR1 reads SGDLS; CDR2 reads YYNGEE. V lost 6 bases, J lost 3 bases, and 4 bases stayed unmatched. The CDR3 runs to 14 residues. DNA of the CDR3: TGTGCCAGCAACAAGCGGGGGGTCTACAATGAGCAGTTCTTC. Translated: CASNKRGVYNEQFF.

The chain uses TRBV4-1 and TRBJ2-5; the match to TRBD1 covers 7 bases. The germline CDR1 and CDR2 sequences are MGHRA and YSYEKL. The CDR3 totals 15 residues. Trimming cost V 5 bases and J 1 base; bases outside gene matches: 7. This chain's CDR3 is CASSFGTVTQETQYF. Written as DNA, the CDR3 is TGCGCCAGCAGCTTCGGGACAGTAACCCAAGAGACCCAGTACTTC.

This chain links TRBV11-2 with TRBJ2-5; possibly TRBD1 or TRBD2 for D (5 bases each). Gene TRBJ2-7 matches the end of the DNA better, so the J call may be wrong. Germline assignment: CDR1 SGHAT and CDR2 FQNNGV. The CDR3 spans 15 residues. In DNA, the CDR3 is TGTGCCAGCAGCTTATTCATGAGACAGCGGTGCGAGCAGTACTTC. Translating gives CASSLFMRQRCEQYF.

J is TRBJ2-5 and V is TRBV2; the D gene is possibly TRBD1 (5 bases). The tail of the sequence fits TRBJ2-7 better, so the J call may be wrong. CDR3 length: 14 residues. CDR1 SNHLY and CDR2 FYNNEI come from the germline V gene. For the CDR3, the DNA is TGTGCCAGCAGTGAAATTGACAGTGCCTACGAGCAGTACTTC. It translates to CASSEIDSAYEQYF.